What follows are 4 T cell receptor beta chains derived from one specimen sequenced in a study of metastatic and nonmetastatic thyroid tumors. All patients were treatment-naive before thyroid surgery. TCRdb reanalyzed the PCR reads via MiXCR. The sample records some 28,000 clones, approximately 22% being singletons. The sequenced sample consisted of blood. The source of these receptors is a female donor with papillary thyroid cancer or a benign thyroid nodule (not recorded which). Some clones in this sample may be carry-over from other donors' samples.

This clone was picked up a small number of times. Germline is not matched at one junction end, which may reflect a read error. V and J are TRBV27 and TRBJ2-5; D is perhaps TRBD1 (5 bases). The V gene's germline CDR1 is MNHEY and CDR2 SMNVEV (reference sequence). CDR3 length equals 16 residues. CDR3 residues: CANSFCQGRKMETQYF. In nucleotides, the CDR3 is TGTGCCAACAGTTTTTGTCAGGGCAGGAAAATGGAGACCCAGTACTTC.

There are many counts of this clone. V usage is TRBV28 and J usage is TRBJ2-7; no clear D. Germline CDR1 is MDHEN and CDR2 is SYDVKM. The V gene lost 5 bases and the J gene lost 0 bases, with 5 bases spanning the gap. The CDR3 is 12 amino acids. In DNA form, the CDR3 reads TGTGCCAGCAGTCTTTCCTCCTACGAGCAGTACTTC. It specifies CASSLSSYEQYF.

The chain links TRBV28 to TRBJ1-1, with TRBD1 as a possible D gene (6 bases). The CDR3 length is 13 residues. CDR1 and CDR2 from the germline V gene are MDHEN and SYDVKM. The germline V and J ends were trimmed by 6 bases and 3 bases, with 11 bases remaining between them. The CDR3 sequence is CASSTTGYTEAFF. CDR3 bases: TGTGCCAGCAGCACCACAGGGTACACTGAAGCTTTCTTT.

The gene calls are TRBV7-6 and TRBJ2-7, with 10 bases aligning to TRBD1. The CDR3 runs to 15 residues. Germline CDR1 SGHVS, CDR2 FNYEAQ. The trim removed 1 base at V and 5 bases at J, leaving 5 bases unmatched. The CDR3 here is CASSLGDRGFDEQYF. CDR3 in DNA: TGTGCCAGCAGCTTAGGGGACAGGGGCTTCGACGAGCAGTACTTC.